This TCR beta chain was profiled in a study of blood T cell repertoires in COVID-19. Whole-study context: Sites in the United States, Italy and Spain provided acute and convalescent COVID-19 samples. T cells, B-cell-depleted T cells, or PBMCs supplied cDNA or gDNA.

J gave up 4 bases and V 3 bases, and 11 bases lay outside the gene matches. Germline V CDR1 and CDR2: MNHEY, SMNVEV (reference sequence). The CDR3 consists of 17 residues. Source study methods: Scientists estimated how many nucleated cells there were by amplifying reference gene primers. Using immunoSEQ multiplex PCR, the repertoire was profiled, and TCRdb retains in-frame clones only, with some absent. D and trimming come from the DNA, and the V and J calls and clone size come from that table. Of some 200,000 clones in the sample, roughly 80% are singletons; the top ten hold around 7.7%. The receptor's source is a woman aged 70-85 years with acute or convalescent COVID-19. The material sequenced was peripheral blood. This chain connects TRBV27 to TRBJ2-1, with 8 bases aligning to TRBD2. The CDR3: CASSFDLTSGTYNEQFF. The CDR3 DNA is TGTGCCAGCAGTTTTGATCTCACTAGCGGAACTTACAATGAGCAGTTCTTC.